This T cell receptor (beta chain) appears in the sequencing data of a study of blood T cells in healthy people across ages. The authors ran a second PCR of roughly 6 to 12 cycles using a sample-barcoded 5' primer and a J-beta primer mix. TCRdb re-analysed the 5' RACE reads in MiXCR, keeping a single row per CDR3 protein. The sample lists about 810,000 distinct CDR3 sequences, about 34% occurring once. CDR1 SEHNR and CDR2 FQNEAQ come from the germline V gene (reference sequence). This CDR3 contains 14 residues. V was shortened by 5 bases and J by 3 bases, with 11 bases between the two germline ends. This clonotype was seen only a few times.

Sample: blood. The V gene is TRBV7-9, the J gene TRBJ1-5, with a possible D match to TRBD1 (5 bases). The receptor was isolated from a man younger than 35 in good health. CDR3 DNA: TGTGCCAGCAGCGTCGGGGGTACCAATCAGCCCCAGCATTTT. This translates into CASSVGGTNQPQHF. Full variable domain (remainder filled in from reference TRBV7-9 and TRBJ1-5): DTGVSQNPRHKITKRGQNVTFRCDPISEHNRLYWYRQTLGQGPEFLTYFQNEAQLEKSRLLSDRFSAERPKGSFSTLEIQRTEQGDSAMYLCASSVGGTNQPQHFGDGTRLSIL.